Listed here are 30 T cell receptor beta chains from one sample, sequenced in a study of beta chain features in type 1 diabetes. Study-wide results and limits: In every one of the four CD4+ subsets, TCRB CDR3s were moderately but significantly shorter in Type 1 diabetes patients.

These receptors are not linked to any known antigen. What was sequenced were expressed TCRB transcripts, since all of the isolated RNA had been reverse transcribed. Data came from immunoSEQ multiplex PCR; TCRdb stores just in-frame clones and leaves some out. The sample includes under 200,000 clones, 10% of them seen just once. The sequencing input was central memory CD4+ T cells from blood. All receptors come from a man in his thirties or forties with type 1 diabetes.

This clone showed up just a few times. The CDR3 here is CASSLGGDVMTYEQYF. Here the CDR3 DNA reads TGCGCCAGCAGCTTGGGTGGAGACGTGATGACCTACGAGCAGTACTTC. This sequence joins TRBV5-1 and TRBJ2-7; no firm D call. The CDR3 runs to 16 residues. V was shortened by 0 bases and J by 2 bases, with 15 bases between the two germline ends. Germline assignment: CDR1 SGHRS and CDR2 YFSETQ.

This clone was seen a few times. The V and J genes are TRBV6-6 and TRBJ2-1, with D possibly matching TRBD2 (6 bases). Trimming shortened V by 6 bases and J by 9 bases, and 18 bases separated the two germline ends. CDR1 and CDR2 from the germline V gene are MNHNY and SVGAGI (reference sequence). There are 14 residues in the CDR3. The CDR3 coding sequence is TGTGCCAGCAGGCGGTCTAGCGTTCGTTTTGAGCAGTTCTTC. Translated: CASRRSSVRFEQFF.

This clone was counted between two and nine times. The chain employs TRBV29-1 and TRBJ2-1; possibly TRBD2 for D (6 bases). This CDR3 spans 16 amino acids. Germline values: CDR1 SQVTM, CDR2 ANQGSEA. Trimming took 2 bases from V and 7 from J, leaving 21 bases between them. This CDR3 reads CSVERLGVDVWNEQFF. DNA for the CDR3: TGCAGCGTTGAACGACTAGGGGTCGATGTGTGGAATGAGCAGTTCTTC.

This clone was observed a few times. This chain connects TRBV28 to TRBJ2-5; perhaps TRBD1 as D (5 bases). Trimming removed 8 bases at V and 2 bases at J, with 12 bases between. Germline CDR1 is MDHEN and CDR2 is SYDVKM. This CDR3 has 13 residues. CDR3 sequence: CASLGVGQETQYF. The CDR3 coding sequence is TGTGCCAGCCTAGGGGTTGGACAAGAGACCCAGTACTTC.

V gene TRBV28 combines with J gene TRBJ2-1, with 10 bases fitting TRBD2. Germline lookup yields CDR1 MDHEN and CDR2 SYDVKM. The V segment lost 6 bases and the J segment 4 bases; nucleotides outside the gene matches: 9. The CDR3 loop spans 16 amino acids. The CDR3 DNA reads as TGTGCCAGCAGACCAGGCGGGACTAGCGAGTACAATGAGCAGTTCTTC. Amino acids: CASRPGGTSEYNEQFF.

This chain uses TRBV6-1 with TRBJ2-7, with 7 positions matching TRBD1. Germline V gives CDR1 MNHNS, CDR2 SASEGT. This CDR3 is built from 16 residues. The trim removed 4 bases at V and 2 bases at J, leaving 11 bases unmatched. The CDR3 region has the DNA TGTGCCAGCAGTGCCTCTAAGGGGACAGCCACCTACGAGCAGTACTTC. Its translation: CASSASKGTATYEQYF.

This clone was counted only a few times. The chain employs TRBV9 and TRBJ2-1; D unresolved. The germline V and J ends were trimmed by 0 bases and 8 bases, with 9 bases remaining between them. The CDR3 sequence is 13 residues long. The germline gives CDR1 SGDLS, CDR2 YYNGEE. The CDR3 nucleotides read TGTGCCAGCAGCGTAGGTGTTATGTATGAGCAGTTCTTC. Its translation is CASSVGVMYEQFF.

This clone was seen a handful of times. The rearrangement links TRBV7-7 to TRBJ2-4; a possible D gene is TRBD1 (5 bases). Germline CDR1 is SSHAT and CDR2 is FNYEAQ (reference sequence). Trimming took 5 bases from V and 7 from J, leaving 9 bases between them. The CDR3 length is 12 residues. CDR3 coding DNA: TGTGCCAGCAGCCAACAGGAGAACATTCAGTACTTC. Its translation: CASSQQENIQYF. Full variable domain (remainder filled in from reference TRBV7-7 and TRBJ2-4): GAGVSQSPRYKVTKRGQDVTLRCDPISSHATLYWYQQALGQGPEFLTYFNYEAQPDKSGLPSDRFSAERPEGSISTLTIQRTEQRDSAMYRCASSQQENIQYFGAGTRLSVL.

This rearrangement joins TRBV19 to TRBJ2-7; 9 bases line up with TRBD1. CDR3 length: 13 residues. The V gene end was trimmed by 9 bases and the J gene end by 6 bases; junction bases not matched to a gene: 9. In germline, CDR1 is LNHDA, CDR2 SQIVND (reference sequence). The CDR3 region has the DNA TGTGCCAGCCGGGACAGGGTAGTCGGCGAGCAGTACTTC. Translation: CASRDRVVGEQYF.

The sample holds a few counts of this clone. The DNA of the CDR3 is TGTGCCAGCTCTCCCACTCTGGACAGAAGAGAGACCCAGTACTTC. Protein sequence: CASSPTLDRRETQYF. This chain joins TRBV6-1 and TRBJ2-5; a weak D match, TRBD1 (6 bases). The CDR3 has 15 amino acids. Germline assignment: CDR1 MNHNS and CDR2 SASEGT. Trimming removed 8 bases at V and 4 bases at J, with 20 bases between.

This clone was recorded a few times. The chain carries TRBV7-3 and TRBJ1-1, with D possibly TRBD1 on 5 matching bases. Trimming took off 1 base at V and 8 bases at J, with 11 bases between the two ends. Germline loops: CDR1 SGHTA, CDR2 FQGTGA. The CDR3 runs to 13 residues. CDR3 region: CASSLKGSGEAFF. The DNA for the CDR3 is TGTGCCAGCAGCTTAAAAGGGTCAGGGGAAGCTTTCTTT.

This clone was detected only a few times. The J gene is TRBJ1-4, the V gene TRBV4-2, with 7 bases matching TRBD1. The V and J ends lost 4 bases and 3 bases, in that order; junction bases with no gene match: 8. Germline V gene sequence: CDR1 LGHNA, CDR2 YNFKEQ. The CDR3 is 16 amino acids. The CDR3 loop reads CASSLGTVGPNEKLFF. As DNA, the CDR3 is TGTGCCAGCAGCCTCGGGACAGTAGGACCTAATGAAAAACTGTTTTTT.

The V gene is TRBV19, the J gene TRBJ2-3; tentatively, D is TRBD2 (5 bases). Germline V gene sequence: CDR1 LNHDA, CDR2 SQIVND (reference sequence). CDR3 length: 13 residues. V was pared by 7 bases and J by 1 base, with 9 bases between. CDR3 amino acids: CASTVGGTDTQYF. CDR3 coding DNA: TGTGCCAGTACCGTCGGGGGCACAGATACGCAGTATTTT.

CDR3 DNA sequence: TGTGCCTGGAGACTAGCGGGAGCCCCCTACAATGAGCAGTTCTTC. It yields the protein CAWRLAGAPYNEQFF. This chain links TRBV30 with TRBJ2-1; 11 nucleotides align to TRBD2. The length of the CDR3 is 15 residues. J lost 2 bases, V lost 3 bases, and 3 bases had no gene match. The germline V gene encodes CDR1 GTSNPN and CDR2 SVGIG (reference sequence).

This clone appeared a few times. The chain combines TRBV4-2 with TRBJ2-2; possibly TRBD2 for D (5 bases). The CDR3 runs 15 residues. Trimming took off 4 bases at V and 4 bases at J, with 13 bases between the two ends. From germline, CDR1 is LGHNA and CDR2 YNFKEQ. CDR3 region: CASSLAEAGTGELFF. In DNA form, the CDR3 reads TGTGCCAGCAGCCTCGCGGAGGCGGGCACCGGGGAGCTGTTTTTT.

This clone has a handful of counts. CDR3 protein: CASSAGQAYGYTF. The CDR3 nucleotides read TGTGCCAGCAGCGCGGGACAGGCCTATGGCTACACCTTC. The V and J genes are TRBV7-2 and TRBJ1-2, with 8 bases identical to TRBD1. Germline trimming cut 5 bases from V and 4 bases from J; bases unmatched to any gene: 3. This CDR3 is 13 amino acids long. The germline gives CDR1 SGHTA, CDR2 FQGNSA.

The gene calls are TRBV7-9 and TRBJ2-3; TRBD1 might be the D (7 bases). The germline V and J ends were trimmed by 5 bases and 3 bases, with 9 bases remaining between them. Germline V gene sequence: CDR1 SEHNR, CDR2 FQNEAQ (reference sequence). The CDR3 is 13 residues long. The DNA of the CDR3 is TGTGCCAGCAGCCCAGGGGGGACAGATACGCAGTATTTT. Protein sequence: CASSPGGTDTQYF.

V gene TRBV7-9 combines with J gene TRBJ2-2; 7 bases align to TRBD1. The V gene's germline CDR1 is SEHNR and CDR2 FQNEAQ (reference sequence). The CDR3 has 15 residues. Unmatched junction bases numbered 4, after V lost 3 bases and J lost 3 bases. CDR3 loop: CASSLTGKDTGELFF. The CDR3 DNA follows: TGTGCCAGCAGCTTGACAGGGAAGGACACCGGGGAGCTGTTTTTT.

CDR3 in DNA: TGTGCCAGCAGTTACCCTCAATCCACAGGGGTGACGCAGTACTTC. It codes for CASSYPQSTGVTQYF. The J gene is TRBJ2-7, the V gene TRBV6-6, with 7 bases aligning to TRBD1. CDR3 length: 15 amino acids. Germline V gene lookup returns CDR1 MNHNY and CDR2 SVGAGI (reference sequence). V was pared by 2 bases and J by 9 bases, with 13 bases of the junction left unmatched.

This CDR3 reads CASSYHRGLGGYTF. Written as DNA, the CDR3 is TGTGCCAGCAGTTACCACCGGGGACTCGGAGGCTACACCTTC. J is TRBJ1-2 and V is TRBV6-5, with D perhaps matching TRBD1 (5 bases). Trimming left V 2 bases short and J 8 bases short, with 15 bases between. Germline lookup yields CDR1 MNHEY and CDR2 SVGAGI. This CDR3 has 14 amino acids.

The chain uses TRBV7-2 and TRBJ2-1; D might be TRBD1 (6 bases). CDR1 is SGHTA, CDR2 FQGNSA, per germline. The CDR3 is 15 residues long. Trimming took 7 bases from V and 0 from J, leaving 13 bases between them. The chain's CDR3 is CASTPDRSSYNEQFF. CDR3 coding DNA: TGTGCCAGCACCCCTGACAGGAGCTCCTACAATGAGCAGTTCTTC.

This chain connects TRBV28 to TRBJ2-1; D possibly corresponds to TRBD2 (5 bases). Per the germline V gene, CDR1 is MDHEN and CDR2 is SYDVKM. Trimming removed 4 bases at V and 9 bases at J, with 13 bases between. There are 13 residues in the CDR3. The CDR3 sequence is CASSSGWTGEQFF. The CDR3 nucleotides are TGTGCCAGCAGTTCCGGCTGGACTGGTGAGCAGTTCTTC.

This clone was seen more than once but under ten times. J is TRBJ2-3 and V is TRBV4-2; weak D call: TRBD2 (6 bases). With 4 bases removed from V and 0 bases from J, the gap between germline ends came to 11 bases. The germline gives CDR1 LGHNA, CDR2 YNFKEQ. This CDR3 spans 15 amino acids. CDR3 DNA: TGTGCCAGCAGCCGCCCCGGGACTAGCACAGATACGCAGTATTTT. Amino acid sequence: CASSRPGTSTDTQYF.

This clone has just one count. This chain links TRBV18 with TRBJ1-2; no definite D call. CDR1 and CDR2 (germline): KGHSH, LQKENI. The V and J ends lost 4 bases and 2 bases respectively, with 8 bases between them. The length of the CDR3 is 13 residues. For the CDR3, the DNA is TGTGCCAGCTCACTTTCCAGGAACTATGGCTACACCTTC. It specifies CASSLSRNYGYTF.

The genes are TRBV4-3 and TRBJ1-1, with a tentative D call TRBD1 (6 bases). Trimming left V 4 bases short and J 4 bases short, with 10 bases between. The CDR3 contains 13 residues. The germline V gene encodes CDR1 LGHNA and CDR2 YSLEER. CDR3 protein: CASSLTGITEAFF. The CDR3 DNA sequence: TGCGCCAGCAGCCTTACAGGGATCACTGAAGCTTTCTTT.

V gene TRBV5-6 combines with J gene TRBJ2-5; no definite D call. V dropped 0 bases and J dropped 3 bases, with 3 bases sitting between them. The CDR3 is 12 residues long. CDR1 and CDR2 from the germline V gene are SGHDT and YYEEEE. Here the CDR3 DNA reads TGTGCCAGCAGCTTGGTCAAAGAGACCCAGTACTTC. Protein: CASSLVKETQYF. Based on the CDR3 plus reference TRBV5-6 and TRBJ2-5, the full variable domain is DAGVTQSPTHLIKTRGQQVTLRCSPKSGHDTVSWYQQALGQGPQFIFQYYEEEERQRGNFPDRFSGHQFPNYSSELNVNALLLGDSALYLCASSLVKETQYFGPGTRLLVL.

The rearrangement links TRBV29-1 to TRBJ2-3, with a possible D match to TRBD1 (5 bases). Germline V lookup: CDR1 SQVTM, CDR2 ANQGSEA. The CDR3 is made up of 13 amino acids. Trimming left V 7 bases short and J 6 bases short, with 17 bases between. The CDR3 here is CSGSGFFDDTQYF. CDR3 sequence (DNA): TGCAGCGGCTCAGGGTTTTTCGATGATACGCAGTATTTT.

This clone was counted a few times. The genes are TRBV5-1 and TRBJ2-3; 9 bases match TRBD2. CDR1 is SGHRS, CDR2 YFSETQ, per germline. The CDR3 consists of 15 residues. Losses at the gene ends were 6 bases for V and 2 bases for J; bases not matched to a gene: 7. CDR3 loop: CASKSSGTLTDTQYF. As DNA, the CDR3 is TGCGCCAGCAAATCTAGCGGGACTCTCACAGATACGCAGTATTTT. Based on the CDR3 plus reference TRBV5-1 and TRBJ2-3, the full variable domain is KAGVTQTPRYLIKTRGQQVTLSCSPISGHRSVSWYQQTPGQGLQFLFEYFSETQRNKGNFPGRFSGRQFSNSRSEMNVSTLELGDSALYLCASKSSGTLTDTQYFGPGTRLTVL.

This chain links TRBV12-5 with TRBJ2-1, with TRBD2 matching over 8 bases. The CDR3 runs 14 residues. The V segment lost 6 bases and the J segment 6 bases; nucleotides outside the gene matches: 7. In germline, CDR1 is LGHNT, CDR2 FRNRAP. The CDR3 DNA sequence: TGTGCTAGTGGCCCGGGACTAGTCACCAATGAGCAGTTCTTC. Its translation: CASGPGLVTNEQFF.

This chain links TRBV11-1 with TRBJ2-1, with 11 bases aligning to TRBD2. CDR1 is SGHAT, CDR2 FQDESV, per germline (reference sequence). This CDR3 spans 16 amino acids. Unmatched junction bases numbered 11, after V lost 4 bases and J lost 9 bases. This CDR3 reads CASSSSSGRPSGEQFF. CDR3 sequence (DNA): TGTGCCAGCAGCTCCTCTAGCGGGAGGCCTTCGGGTGAGCAGTTCTTC.